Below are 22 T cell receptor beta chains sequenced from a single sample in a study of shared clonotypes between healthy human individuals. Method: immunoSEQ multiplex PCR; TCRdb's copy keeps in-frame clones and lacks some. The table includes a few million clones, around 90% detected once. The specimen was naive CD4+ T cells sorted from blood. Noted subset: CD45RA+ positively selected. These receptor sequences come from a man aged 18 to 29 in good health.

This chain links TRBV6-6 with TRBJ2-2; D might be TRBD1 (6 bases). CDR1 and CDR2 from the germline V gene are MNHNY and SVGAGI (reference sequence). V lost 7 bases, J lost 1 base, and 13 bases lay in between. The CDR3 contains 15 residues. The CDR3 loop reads CASTSGTRNTGELFF. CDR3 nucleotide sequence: TGTGCCAGCACCTCCGGGACAAGGAACACCGGGGAGCTGTTTTTT.

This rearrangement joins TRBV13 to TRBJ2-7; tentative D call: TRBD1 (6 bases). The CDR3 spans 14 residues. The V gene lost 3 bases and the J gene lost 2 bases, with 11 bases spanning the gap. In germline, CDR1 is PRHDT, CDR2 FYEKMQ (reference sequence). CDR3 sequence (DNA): TGTGCCAGCAGCTTGGCAGGGGCTACCTACGAGCAGTACTTC. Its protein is CASSLAGATYEQYF.

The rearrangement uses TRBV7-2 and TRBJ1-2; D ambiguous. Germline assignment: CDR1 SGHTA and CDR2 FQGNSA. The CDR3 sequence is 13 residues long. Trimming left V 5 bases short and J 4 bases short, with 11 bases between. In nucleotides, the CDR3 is TGTGCCAGCAGCCCTTCCCTAGGCTATGGCTACACCTTC. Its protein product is CASSPSLGYGYTF.

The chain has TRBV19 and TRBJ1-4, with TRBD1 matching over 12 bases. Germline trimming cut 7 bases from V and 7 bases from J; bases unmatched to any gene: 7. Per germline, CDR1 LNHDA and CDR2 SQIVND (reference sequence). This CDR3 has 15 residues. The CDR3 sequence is CASTQGQGAVEKLFF. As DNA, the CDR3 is TGTGCCAGTACCCAGGGACAGGGGGCCGTTGAAAAACTGTTTTTT. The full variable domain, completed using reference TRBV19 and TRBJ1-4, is DGGITQSPKYLFRKEGQNVTLSCEQNLNHDAMYWYRQDPGQGLRLIYYSQIVNDFQKGDIAEGYSVSREKKESFPLTVTSAQKNPTAFYLCASTQGQGAVEKLFFGSGTQLSVL.

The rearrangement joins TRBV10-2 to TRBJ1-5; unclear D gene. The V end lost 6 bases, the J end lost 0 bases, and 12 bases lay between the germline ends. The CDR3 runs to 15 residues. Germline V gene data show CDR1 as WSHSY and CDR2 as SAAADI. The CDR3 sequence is CASSANSNSNQPQHF. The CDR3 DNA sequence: TGCGCCAGCAGCGCCAATAGTAATAGCAATCAGCCCCAGCATTTT.

In nucleotides, the CDR3 is TGTGCCAGCAGTACCACCGGACAGGACTCTAACTATGGCTACACCTTC. As protein: CASSTTGQDSNYGYTF. The V and J genes are TRBV6-6 and TRBJ1-2; 7 nucleotides agree with TRBD1. The CDR3 has 16 amino acids. The junction had 9 bases not matched to a gene; V was cut back by 5 bases and J by 0 bases. The germline V gene encodes CDR1 MNHNY and CDR2 SVGAGI (reference sequence).

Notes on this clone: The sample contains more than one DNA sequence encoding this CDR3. CDR3 in DNA: TGTGCCTGGAGTGTGAGGCGGACCGGGGAGCTGTTTTTT. Translation: CAWSVRRTGELFF. The chain joins TRBV30 to TRBJ2-2; D is unclear. Germline values: CDR1 GTSNPN, CDR2 SVGIG (reference sequence). This CDR3 spans 13 amino acids. V was shortened by 0 bases and J by 5 bases, with 7 bases between the two germline ends.

The CDR3 spells CASSLEPIGQGTNEQFF. The CDR3 DNA is TGCGCCAGCAGCTTGGAACCAATCGGACAGGGGACGAATGAGCAGTTCTTC. The gene calls are TRBV5-1 and TRBJ2-1, with 9 bases lining up with TRBD1. Germline CDR1 SGHRS, CDR2 YFSETQ. With V trimmed by 0 bases and J by 7 bases, 11 bases remained unmatched. The CDR3 is 17 residues long. The full variable domain, with the rest looked up from reference TRBV5-1 and TRBJ2-1, is KAGVTQTPRYLIKTRGQQVTLSCSPISGHRSVSWYQQTPGQGLQFLFEYFSETQRNKGNFPGRFSGRQFSNSRSEMNVSTLELGDSALYLCASSLEPIGQGTNEQFFGPGTRLTVL.

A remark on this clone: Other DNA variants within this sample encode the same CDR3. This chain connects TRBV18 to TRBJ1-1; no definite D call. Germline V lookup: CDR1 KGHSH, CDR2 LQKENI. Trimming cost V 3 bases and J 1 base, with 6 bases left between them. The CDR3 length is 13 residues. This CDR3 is CASSPTRNTEAFF. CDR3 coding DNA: TGTGCCAGCTCACCTACACGGAACACTGAAGCTTTCTTT.

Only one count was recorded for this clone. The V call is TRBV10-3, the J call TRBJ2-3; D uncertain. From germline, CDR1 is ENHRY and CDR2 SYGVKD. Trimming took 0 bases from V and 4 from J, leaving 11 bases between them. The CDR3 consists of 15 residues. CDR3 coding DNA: TGTGCCATCAGTGAGTCGCGGAGTGCCGCAGATACGCAGTATTTT. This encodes CAISESRSAADTQYF.

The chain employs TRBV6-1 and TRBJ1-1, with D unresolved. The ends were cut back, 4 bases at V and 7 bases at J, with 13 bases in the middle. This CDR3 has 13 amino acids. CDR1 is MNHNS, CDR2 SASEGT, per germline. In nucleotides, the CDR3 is TGTGCCAGCAGTGCCCGACCCAGGATTGAAGCTTTCTTT. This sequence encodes CASSARPRIEAFF.

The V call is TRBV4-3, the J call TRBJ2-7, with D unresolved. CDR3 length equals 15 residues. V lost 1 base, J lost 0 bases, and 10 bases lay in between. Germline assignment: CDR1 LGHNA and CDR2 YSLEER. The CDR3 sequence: CASSQVVGNSYEQYF. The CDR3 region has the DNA TGCGCCAGCAGCCAAGTCGTCGGAAACTCCTACGAGCAGTACTTC.

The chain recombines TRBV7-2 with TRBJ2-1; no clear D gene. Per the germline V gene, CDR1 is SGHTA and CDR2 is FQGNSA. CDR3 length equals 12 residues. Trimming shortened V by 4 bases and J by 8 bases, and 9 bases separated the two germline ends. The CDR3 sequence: CASSSSWDEQFF. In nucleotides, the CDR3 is TGTGCCAGCAGCTCTAGTTGGGATGAGCAGTTCTTC. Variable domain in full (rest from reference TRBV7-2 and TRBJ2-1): GAGVSQSPSNKVTEKGKDVELRCDPISGHTALYWYRQSLGQGLEFLIYFQGNSAPDKSGLPSDRFSAERTGGSVSTLTIQRTQQEDSAVYLCASSSSWDEQFFGPGTRLTVL.

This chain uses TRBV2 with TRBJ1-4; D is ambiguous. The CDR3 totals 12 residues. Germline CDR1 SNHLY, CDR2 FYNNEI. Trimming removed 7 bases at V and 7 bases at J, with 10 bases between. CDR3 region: CASTFDLEKLFF. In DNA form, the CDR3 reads TGTGCCAGCACCTTCGACCTTGAAAAACTGTTTTTT.

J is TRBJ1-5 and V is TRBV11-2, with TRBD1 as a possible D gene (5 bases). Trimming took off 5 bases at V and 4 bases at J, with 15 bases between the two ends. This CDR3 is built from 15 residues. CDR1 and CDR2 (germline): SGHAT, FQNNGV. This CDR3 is CASSREAGRNQPQHF. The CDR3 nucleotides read TGTGCCAGCAGCCGAGAGGCAGGGCGGAATCAGCCCCAGCATTTT. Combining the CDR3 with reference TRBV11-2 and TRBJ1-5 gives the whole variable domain EAGVAQSPRYKIIEKRQSVAFWCNPISGHATLYWYQQILGQGPKLLIQFQNNGVVDDSQLPKDRFSAERLKGVDSTLKIQPAKLEDSAVYLCASSREAGRNQPQHFGDGTRLSIL.

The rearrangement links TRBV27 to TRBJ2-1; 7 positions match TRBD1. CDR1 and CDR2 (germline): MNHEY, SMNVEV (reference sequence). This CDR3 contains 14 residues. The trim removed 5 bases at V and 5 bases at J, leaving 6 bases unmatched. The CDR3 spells CASSPWDRDNEQFF. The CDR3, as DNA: TGTGCCAGCAGTCCATGGGACAGAGACAATGAGCAGTTCTTC.

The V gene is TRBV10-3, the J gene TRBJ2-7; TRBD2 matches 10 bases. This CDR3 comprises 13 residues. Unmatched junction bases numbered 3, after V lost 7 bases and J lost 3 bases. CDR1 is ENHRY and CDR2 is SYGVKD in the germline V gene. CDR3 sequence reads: CAIMASGGYEQYF. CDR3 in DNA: TGTGCCATCATGGCTAGCGGGGGCTACGAGCAGTACTTC.

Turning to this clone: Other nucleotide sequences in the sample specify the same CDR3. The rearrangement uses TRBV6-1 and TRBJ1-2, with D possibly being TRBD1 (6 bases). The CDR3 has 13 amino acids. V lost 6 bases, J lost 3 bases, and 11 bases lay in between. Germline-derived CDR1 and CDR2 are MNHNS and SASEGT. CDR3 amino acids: CASSPTGDYGYTF. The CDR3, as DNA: TGTGCCAGCAGCCCGACAGGTGACTATGGCTACACCTTC.

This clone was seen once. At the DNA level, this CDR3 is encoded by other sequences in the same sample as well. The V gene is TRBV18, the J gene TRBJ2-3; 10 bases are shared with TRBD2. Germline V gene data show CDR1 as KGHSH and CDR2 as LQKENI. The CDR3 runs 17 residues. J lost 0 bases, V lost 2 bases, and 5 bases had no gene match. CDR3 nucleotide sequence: TGTGCCAGCTCACCAAAGTCTAGCGGGGGAAGCACAGATACGCAGTATTTT. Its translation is CASSPKSSGGSTDTQYF.

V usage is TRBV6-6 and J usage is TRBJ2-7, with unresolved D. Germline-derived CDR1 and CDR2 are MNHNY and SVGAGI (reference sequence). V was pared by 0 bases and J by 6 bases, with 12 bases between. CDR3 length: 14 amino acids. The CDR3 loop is CASSYSIWGPEQYF. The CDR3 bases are TGTGCCAGCAGTTACTCGATCTGGGGTCCCGAGCAGTACTTC.

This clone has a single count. CDR3 sequence reads: CASSLLGGQGDSPLHF. Here the CDR3 DNA reads TGTGCCAGCAGCTTGCTAGGGGGCCAGGGGGATTCACCCCTCCACTTT. The chain carries TRBV5-4 and TRBJ1-6, with 7 bases that match TRBD1. CDR1 is SGHNT and CDR2 is YYREEE in the germline V gene (reference sequence). V was pared by 1 base and J by 8 bases, with 9 bases of the junction left unmatched. CDR3 size: 16 residues.

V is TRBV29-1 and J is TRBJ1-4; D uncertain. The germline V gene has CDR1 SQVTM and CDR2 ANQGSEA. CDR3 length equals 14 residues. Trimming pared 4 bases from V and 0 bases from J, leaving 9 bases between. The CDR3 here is CSVGLASTNEKLFF. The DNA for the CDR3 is TGCAGCGTTGGGCTAGCATCAACTAATGAAAAACTGTTTTTT.